The rows below give T cell receptor beta chains drawn from one sample of a study of identical twins. TCRdb re-analysed the 5' RACE reads in MiXCR, keeping a single row per CDR3 protein. The table lists hundreds of thousands of distinct CDR3 sequences, over 8% of them singletons. Sequenced: memory (CD45RO+) T cells sorted from blood. These receptors all come from a woman in her late teens or twenties in good health. CDR3s include the opening cysteine and the closing phenylalanine or tryptophan. Each record gives: clone size, D gene, J gene, V gene, CDR3 protein, CDR3 DNA. The D gene is left open where the match is weak. A clone size is listed for some rows: how often the clone was seen (once, few, many), or a class if it is expanded.

abundance: NA
d_gene: NA
j_gene: TRBJ2-1
v_gene: TRBV11-2
CDR3aa: CASSSVPGLASEQFF
CDR3nt: TGTGCCAGCAGCTCTGTACCGGGACTCGCCTCGGAGCAGTTCTTC

abundance: many
d_gene: NA
j_gene: TRBJ1-2
v_gene: TRBV5-1
CDR3aa: CASRQGDSYTF
CDR3nt: TGCGCCAGCAGACAGGGAGATAGCTACACCTTC

abundance: NA
d_gene: NA
j_gene: TRBJ1-4
v_gene: TRBV12-3/TRBV12-4
CDR3aa: CAFSLFGSPRGNSEKLFF
CDR3nt: TGTGCCTTCAGTTTATTTGGCAGCCCGAGGGGGAATTCTGAAAAACTGTTTTTT

abundance: few
d_gene: TRBD2
j_gene: TRBJ2-1
v_gene: TRBV4-2
CDR3aa: CASSRNSGGGYNEQFF
CDR3nt: TGTGCCAGCAGTCGCAATAGCGGGGGGGGTTACAATGAGCAGTTCTTC

abundance: few
d_gene: NA
j_gene: TRBJ2-3
v_gene: TRBV5-5
CDR3aa: CASSGEGRRSTDTQYF
CDR3nt: TGTGCCAGCAGCGGAGAGGGCCGTAGGTCCACAGATACGCAGTATTTT

abundance: many
d_gene: NA
j_gene: TRBJ1-2
v_gene: TRBV11-1
CDR3aa: CASSLSGSLSYTF
CDR3nt: TGTGCCAGCAGCTTGAGTGGGAGTCTCAGCTACACCTTC

abundance: NA
d_gene: NA
j_gene: TRBJ2-5
v_gene: TRBV5-6
CDR3aa: CASTLGAGETQYF
CDR3nt: TGTGCCAGCACCCTAGGGGCCGGGGAGACCCAGTACTTC

abundance: many
d_gene: NA
j_gene: TRBJ1-2
v_gene: TRBV20-1
CDR3aa: CSARSSGATIYGYTF
CDR3nt: TGCAGTGCTAGATCATCGGGGGCGACCATCTATGGCTACACCTTC

abundance: many
d_gene: TRBD1
j_gene: TRBJ2-7
v_gene: TRBV5-1
CDR3aa: CASSLEGQGAYEQYF
CDR3nt: TGCGCCAGCAGCTTGGAGGGACAGGGGGCATACGAGCAGTACTTC

abundance: NA
d_gene: TRBD1
j_gene: TRBJ2-7
v_gene: TRBV18
CDR3aa: CASSGTGPSYEQYF
CDR3nt: TGTGCCAGCTCAGGGACAGGTCCCTCCTACGAGCAGTACTTC

abundance: few
d_gene: TRBD2
j_gene: TRBJ2-2
v_gene: TRBV10-1
CDR3aa: CASSASGETGELFF
CDR3nt: TGCGCCAGCAGTGCTAGCGGAGAAACCGGGGAGCTGTTTTTT

abundance: NA
d_gene: NA
j_gene: TRBJ2-5
v_gene: TRBV10-3
CDR3aa: CVISFRGETQYF
CDR3nt: TGTGTCATCAGTTTTCGGGGGGAGACCCAGTACTTC

abundance: many
d_gene: NA
j_gene: TRBJ1-2
v_gene: TRBV7-2
CDR3aa: CASSFAGFANYGYTF
CDR3nt: TGTGCCAGCAGCTTCGCAGGGTTTGCTAACTATGGCTACACCTTC

abundance: NA
d_gene: TRBD1
j_gene: TRBJ1-1
v_gene: TRBV7-9
CDR3aa: CASSPPGQGPTEAFF
CDR3nt: TGTGCCAGCAGCCCCCCGGGACAGGGGCCCACTGAAGCTTTCTTT

abundance: NA
d_gene: NA
j_gene: TRBJ2-1
v_gene: TRBV14
CDR3aa: CASSQEIRTEQFF
CDR3nt: TGTGCCAGCAGCCAAGAGATTAGGACCGAGCAGTTCTTC

abundance: NA
d_gene: NA
j_gene: TRBJ2-1
v_gene: TRBV20-1
CDR3aa: CSGDFFFSGDQDGEQFF
CDR3nt: TGCAGTGGGGACTTCTTTTTTAGCGGAGATCAGGATGGTGAGCAGTTCTTC

abundance: many
d_gene: NA
j_gene: TRBJ1-2
v_gene: TRBV11-2
CDR3aa: CASSLAAAGGHGYTF
CDR3nt: TGTGCCAGCAGCTTAGCCGCTGCCGGGGGGCATGGCTACACCTTC

abundance: NA
d_gene: NA
j_gene: TRBJ2-1
v_gene: TRBV6-5
CDR3aa: CASSYRDRRNEQFF
CDR3nt: TGTGCCAGCAGTTACCGCGACAGGCGCAATGAGCAGTTCTTC

abundance: few
d_gene: NA
j_gene: TRBJ1-5
v_gene: TRBV24-1
CDR3aa: CATISRGSGNQPQHF
CDR3nt: TGTGCCACCATATCACGAGGGTCGGGCAATCAGCCCCAGCATTTT

abundance: many
d_gene: TRBD2
j_gene: TRBJ2-1
v_gene: TRBV29-1
CDR3aa: CSAGLAGGPGWNEQFF
CDR3nt: TGCAGCGCGGGACTAGCGGGGGGCCCCGGGTGGAATGAGCAGTTCTTC

abundance: NA
d_gene: NA
j_gene: TRBJ2-7
v_gene: TRBV5-1
CDR3aa: CASSLGGRDSYEQYF
CDR3nt: TGCGCCAGCAGCTTGGGGGGCCGGGATTCCTACGAGCAGTACTTC

abundance: few
d_gene: NA
j_gene: TRBJ1-1
v_gene: TRBV20-1
CDR3aa: CRPAGGPEYRAFF
CDR3nt: TGCAGGCCAGCCGGGGGTCCTGAGTATAGAGCTTTCTTT

abundance: many
d_gene: NA
j_gene: TRBJ2-7
v_gene: TRBV12-3/TRBV12-4
CDR3aa: CASSWTASSYEQYF
CDR3nt: TGTGCCAGCAGTTGGACGGCGAGCTCCTACGAGCAGTACTTC

abundance: NA
d_gene: NA
j_gene: TRBJ1-1
v_gene: TRBV20-1
CDR3aa: CSALIQLQDEAFF
CDR3nt: TGCAGTGCTCTAATCCAGCTACAAGACGAAGCTTTCTTT

abundance: few
d_gene: TRBD1
j_gene: TRBJ2-3
v_gene: TRBV30
CDR3aa: CAWSDKGADTQYF
CDR3nt: TGTGCCTGGAGCGACAAGGGGGCGGATACGCAGTATTTT

abundance: many
d_gene: TRBD2
j_gene: TRBJ2-7
v_gene: TRBV20-1
CDR3aa: CSAAGVQVEQYF
CDR3nt: TGCAGTGCTGCGGGGGTTCAGGTCGAGCAGTACTTC

abundance: few
d_gene: TRBD1
j_gene: TRBJ2-7
v_gene: TRBV3-1
CDR3aa: CASSLPSRDRGSYEQYF
CDR3nt: TGTGCCAGCAGCCTCCCATCCCGGGACAGGGGATCCTACGAGCAGTACTTC

abundance: few
d_gene: TRBD1
j_gene: TRBJ1-2
v_gene: TRBV9
CDR3aa: CASSATGTDFNNYGYTF
CDR3nt: TGTGCCAGCAGCGCTACCGGGACAGACTTCAATAACTATGGCTACACCTTC

abundance: few
d_gene: TRBD1
j_gene: TRBJ1-5
v_gene: TRBV5-1
CDR3aa: CASSRTGGNQPQHF
CDR3nt: TGCGCCAGCAGCAGGACAGGGGGGAACCAGCCCCAGCATTTT

abundance: few
d_gene: NA
j_gene: TRBJ2-1
v_gene: TRBV7-6
CDR3aa: CASSLYGGEWSEQFF
CDR3nt: TGTGCCAGCAGCTTATATGGGGGAGAATGGAGTGAGCAGTTCTTC

abundance: few
d_gene: NA
j_gene: TRBJ1-1
v_gene: TRBV3-1
CDR3aa: CASTPVGVNTEAFF
CDR3nt: TGTGCCAGCACCCCCGTTGGGGTGAACACTGAAGCTTTCTTT

abundance: NA
d_gene: TRBD1
j_gene: TRBJ2-1
v_gene: TRBV27
CDR3aa: CASRPRTGYNEQFF
CDR3nt: TGTGCCAGCAGACCCCGGACAGGATACAATGAGCAGTTCTTC

abundance: few
d_gene: TRBD2
j_gene: TRBJ2-5
v_gene: TRBV19
CDR3aa: CASSISGTSGETQYF
CDR3nt: TGTGCCAGTAGTATAAGCGGAACTAGCGGAGAGACCCAGTACTTC

abundance: many
d_gene: TRBD1
j_gene: TRBJ1-5
v_gene: TRBV12-3/TRBV12-4
CDR3aa: CASSLRRGRSNQPQHF
CDR3nt: TGTGCCAGCAGTTTGAGAAGGGGGCGCAGCAATCAGCCCCAGCATTTT